This entry describes one TCR beta chain. This sample stems from a study of blood T cell repertoires in COVID-19. The repertoire was sequenced with immunoSEQ multiplex PCR; TCRdb's copy has only in-frame clones and lacks some. The table lists under 200,000 clones, more than 75% of them singletons. Sequenced material: peripheral blood. The receptor's source is a woman aged 70-85 years with COVID-19, enrolled during active disease.

In DNA, the CDR3 is TGTGCCAGCAGCTTAAGGACGACCGGGGGGGCAACAGATACGCAGTATTTT. It specifies CASSLRTTGGATDTQYF. The chain couples TRBV7-9 to TRBJ2-3, with 8 bases matching TRBD2. Germline V CDR1 and CDR2: SEHNR, FQNEAQ (reference sequence). The CDR3 is 17 amino acids. Unmatched junction bases numbered 10, after V lost 2 bases and J lost 3 bases.